This T cell receptor (beta chain) is from a study of CD8 T cells in ankylosing spondylitis. Study observations and caveats: Prior work had noted some motif variants in reactive arthritis blood and synovial fluid. Disease-linked clones reportedly showed significant enrichment in matched ankylosing spondylitis synovial fluid. A TCR beta motif of eight or nine highly homologous variants seemed to mark ankylosing spondylitis blood.

This clonotype was seen a few times. Its antigen is still unknown. CDR1 is SGHTA and CDR2 is FQGNSA in the germline V gene. This CDR3 spans 19 amino acids. The V segment lost 0 bases and the J segment 6 bases; nucleotides outside the gene matches: 17. The authors made TCR beta libraries by quantitative 5'-RACE with molecular barcodes. TCRdb used MiXCR to reprocess the 5' RACE reads, holding one entry per CDR3 protein. This sample carries approximately 440,000 distinct CDR3 sequences, over 15% of them seen once, and the ten largest clones take over 1%. The rearrangement joins TRBV7-2 to TRBJ2-3; 8 nucleotides line up with TRBD1. Specimen: blood, either unsorted or a sorted T cell fraction (not recorded which). This TCR was recovered from a male donor with ankylosing spondylitis. CDR3: CASSLAGRGRLTSRDTQYF. The CDR3 bases are TGTGCCAGCAGCTTAGCCGGCAGGGGGCGTCTGACTAGTCGGGATACGCAGTATTTT.